This T cell receptor beta chain originates from a study of blood T cell repertoires in COVID-19. For the study at large: COVID-19 samples, acute and convalescent, were from the United States, Italy and Spain.

Assay used: immunoSEQ multiplex PCR; TCRdb lists only in-frame clones, some missing. The table lists approximately 250,000 clones, approximately 79% of them singletons. The germline gives CDR1 SGHRS, CDR2 YFSETQ. The CDR3 spans 14 residues. V was trimmed by 1 base and J by 7 bases, leaving 11 bases between them. This receptor was taken from a man aged 30 to 39 with acute COVID-19. The chain uses TRBV5-1 and TRBJ1-4; unclear D gene. Sequenced material: PBMCs or T cells enriched from blood (not recorded which). The CDR3 DNA follows: TGCGCCAGCAGCTTGACAGAAACCGCTGAAAAACTGTTTTTT. This sequence encodes CASSLTETAEKLFF.